The source of this T cell receptor beta chain is a study of blood T cell repertoires in COVID-19. Across the whole study: PBMCs, B-cell-depleted T cells, or T cells provided the cDNA or gDNA that made up the material.

Trimming left V 2 bases short and J 4 bases short, with 8 bases between. The CDR3 length is 13 residues. Per the germline V gene, CDR1 is SGHDT and CDR2 is YYEEEE. Method: immunoSEQ multiplex PCR; TCRdb's copy keeps in-frame clones and lacks some. The sample yields tens of thousands of clones, 75% seen once. Sample: peripheral blood. The sequence was obtained from a man in his 70s with acute or convalescent COVID-19. The chain links TRBV5-6 to TRBJ2-3; perhaps TRBD1 as D (5 bases). CDR3 protein: CASSFDRPDTQYF. CDR3 DNA: TGTGCCAGCAGCTTCGACAGACCAGATACGCAGTATTTT.